This note documents a single TCR beta chain sequence. The target antigen is unknown. Sequenced by immunoSEQ multiplex PCR; TCRdb stores in-frame clones only, minus some. Of some 120,000 clones in the sample, around 85% were seen once. The sample originates from a study of T cell responses to AZD1222 COVID-19 vaccine. Whole-study results and caveats: Just five to seven people given AZD1222 tested seropositive at baseline. Females outnumbered males among donors, who were mostly white British; clonal diversity was possibly underestimated.

CDR1 SGHTA and CDR2 FQGNSA come from the germline V gene. The CDR3 runs 14 residues. The V and J ends lost 6 bases and 1 base respectively, with 13 bases between them. The rearrangement uses TRBV7-2 and TRBJ2-7; D may correspond to TRBD1 or TRBD2 (5 bases each). Sequenced here: peripheral blood, sampled on day 0 of AZD1222 vaccination. This receptor was taken from an adult in good health. In DNA form, the CDR3 reads TGTGCCAGCAGGGTACAGAGGGGATCCTACGAGCAGTACTTC. It translates to CASRVQRGSYEQYF.